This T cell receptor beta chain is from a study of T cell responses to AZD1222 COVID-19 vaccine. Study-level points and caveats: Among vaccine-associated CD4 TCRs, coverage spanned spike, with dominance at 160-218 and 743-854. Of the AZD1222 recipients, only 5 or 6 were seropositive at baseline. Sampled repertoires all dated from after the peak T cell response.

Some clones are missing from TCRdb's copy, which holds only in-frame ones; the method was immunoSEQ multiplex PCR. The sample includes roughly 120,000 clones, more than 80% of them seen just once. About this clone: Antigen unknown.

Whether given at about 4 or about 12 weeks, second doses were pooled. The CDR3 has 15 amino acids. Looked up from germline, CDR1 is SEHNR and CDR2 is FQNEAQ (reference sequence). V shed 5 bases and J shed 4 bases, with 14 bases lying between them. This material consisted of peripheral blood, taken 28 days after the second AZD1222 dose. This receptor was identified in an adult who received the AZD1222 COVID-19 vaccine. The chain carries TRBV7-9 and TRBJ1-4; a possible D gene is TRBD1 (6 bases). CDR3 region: CASSKDRFSNEKLFF. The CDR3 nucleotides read TGTGCCAGCAGCAAAGACAGGTTCAGTAATGAAAAACTGTTTTTT.